This section outlines one TCR beta chain sequence together with its context. The sample carries other DNA sequences with the same CDR3. These data come from a study of tumour-infiltrating T cells in Burkitt lymphoma. For the study at large: Productive clonality predicted overall and progression-free survival.

The length of the CDR3 is 11 residues. Germline values: CDR1 MNHEY, CDR2 SVGAGI. V shed 6 bases and J shed 8 bases, with 10 bases lying between them. TCRdb's table, derived via immunoSEQ multiplex PCR, lists solely in-frame clones and lacks some. The repertoire holds several thousand clones, with around 15% as singletons. Sequenced: tumor tissue. The clonotype originates from a human donor with diffuse large B-cell lymphoma. Some clones in this sample may be carry-over from other donors' samples. J is TRBJ1-1 and V is TRBV6-5; D perhaps matches TRBD1 (6 bases). CDR3 in amino acids: CASSPGTEAFF. The CDR3 DNA is TGTGCCAGCAGCCCCGGGACAGAAGCTTTCTTT.